The source of this T cell receptor beta chain is a study of CD8 T cells in Susac syndrome. Germline assignment: CDR1 LNHDA and CDR2 SQIVND (reference sequence). Deletions cut 3 bases from V and 4 bases from J, with 12 bases between. This CDR3 is 14 amino acids long. Peripheral blood CD8+ and CD4+ T cells were profiled by TCR beta sequencing. Each multiple sclerosis control was a treatment-naive patient with relapsing-remitting disease that was either stable or active. In contrast to the negatively isolated CD8+ and CD4+ T cells, TEMRA cells were FACS-enriched. The RNA input was roughly 0.45 to 1 ug, and it was reverse transcribed with random hexamers. Across 54 Vbeta and 13 Jbeta, immunoSEQ multiplex PCR amplified TCR beta CDR3. TCRdb re-analysed the immunoSEQ multiplex PCR reads in MiXCR, keeping a single row per CDR3 protein. The data show about 150,000 distinct CDR3 sequences, roughly 95% seen once.

The sequence was obtained from a human donor with multiple sclerosis. Material: CD8+ T cells from PBMCs. The chain is built from TRBV19 and TRBJ1-2; D is uncertain. The CDR3 region has the DNA TGTGCCAGTAGTATCTTGGCCCGGGGCTATGGCTACACCTTC. Its protein product is CASSILARGYGYTF.